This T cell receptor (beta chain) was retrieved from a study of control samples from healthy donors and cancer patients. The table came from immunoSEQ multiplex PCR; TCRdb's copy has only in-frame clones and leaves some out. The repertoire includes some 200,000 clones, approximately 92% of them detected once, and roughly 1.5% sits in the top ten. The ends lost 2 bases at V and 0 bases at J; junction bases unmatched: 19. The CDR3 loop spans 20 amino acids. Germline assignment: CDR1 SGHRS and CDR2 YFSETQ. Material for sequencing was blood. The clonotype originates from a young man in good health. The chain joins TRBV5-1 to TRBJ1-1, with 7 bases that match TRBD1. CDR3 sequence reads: CASSFMGKLTGRPMNTEAFF. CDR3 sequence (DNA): TGCGCCAGCAGCTTTATGGGGAAGTTGACAGGGCGCCCCATGAACACTGAAGCTTTCTTT.